This TCR beta chain originates from a study of B cell selection in AIRE deficiency. Points on this clone: Antigen specificity is unknown.

Conventional CD4 T cells were sorted as CD4+CD127+ cells. V lost 5 bases and J 2 bases, leaving 18 bases between the germline ends. Germline-derived CDR1 and CDR2 are SGHAT and FQNNGV. CDR3 length: 16 residues. Broader study findings: Only around a tenth of 3657 shared Treg sequences were patient-specific; roughly 30% healthy-specific. Shorter CDR3s marked shared Treg sequences, biased toward few non-templated insertions. About 30.6% of healthy-donor shared Treg TCRbeta sequences appeared in patient Tconv cells.

Original data processing: About 99,000 patient and 1.3x10^5 or so healthy donor in-frame TCRbeta sequences came from conventional T cells. Generated by immunoSEQ multiplex PCR, the TCRdb table keeps only in-frame clones and is missing some. That table is the source of V, J and clone size, and D and trimming were worked out from the DNA. Of some 25,000 clones in the sample, 90% to 98% were seen once. The specimen sequenced was CD4+CD127+ conventional T cells sorted from PBMCs. The chain uses TRBV11-2 and TRBJ2-5, with D maybe TRBD1 (6 bases). The clonotype originates from a human donor in good health. The CDR3 DNA reads TGTGCCAGCAGCCCACGACAGGCGGTATGGCAAGAGACCCAGTACTTC. This codes for CASSPRQAVWQETQYF.